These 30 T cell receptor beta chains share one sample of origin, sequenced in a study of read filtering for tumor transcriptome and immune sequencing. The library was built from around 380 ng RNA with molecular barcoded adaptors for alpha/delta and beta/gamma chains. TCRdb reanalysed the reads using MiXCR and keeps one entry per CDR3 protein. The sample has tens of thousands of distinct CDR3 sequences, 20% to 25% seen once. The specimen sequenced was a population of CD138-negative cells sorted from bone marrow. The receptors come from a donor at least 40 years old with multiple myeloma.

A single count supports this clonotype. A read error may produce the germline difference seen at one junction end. The DNA for the CDR3 is TGTGCCTGCAGCTTACTTCGTACTTACAATGAGCAGTTCTTC. Amino acid sequence: CACSLLRTYNEQFF. The chain carries TRBV7-8 and TRBJ2-1; D gene uncertain. CDR1 and CDR2 (germline): SGHVS, FQNEAQ. CDR3 length equals 14 residues.

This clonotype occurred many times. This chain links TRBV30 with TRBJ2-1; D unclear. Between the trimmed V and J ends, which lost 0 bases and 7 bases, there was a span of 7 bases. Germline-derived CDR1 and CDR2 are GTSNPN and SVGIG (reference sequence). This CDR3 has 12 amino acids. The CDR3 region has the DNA TGTGCCTGGAGTGTACGGCGTAATGAGCAGTTCTTC. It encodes CAWSVRRNEQFF.

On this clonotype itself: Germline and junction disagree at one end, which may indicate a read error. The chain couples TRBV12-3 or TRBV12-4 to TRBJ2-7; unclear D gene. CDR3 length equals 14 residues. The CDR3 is CGSSLGSANYEQYF. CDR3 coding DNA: TGTGGCAGCAGTTTGGGATCAGCCAACTACGAGCAGTACTTC.

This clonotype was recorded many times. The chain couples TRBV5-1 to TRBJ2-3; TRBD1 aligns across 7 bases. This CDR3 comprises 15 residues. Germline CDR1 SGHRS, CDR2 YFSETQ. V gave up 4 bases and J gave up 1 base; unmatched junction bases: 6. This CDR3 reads CASSRRQGGTDTQYF. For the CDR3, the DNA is TGCGCCAGCAGCCGGCGACAGGGTGGCACAGATACGCAGTATTTT.

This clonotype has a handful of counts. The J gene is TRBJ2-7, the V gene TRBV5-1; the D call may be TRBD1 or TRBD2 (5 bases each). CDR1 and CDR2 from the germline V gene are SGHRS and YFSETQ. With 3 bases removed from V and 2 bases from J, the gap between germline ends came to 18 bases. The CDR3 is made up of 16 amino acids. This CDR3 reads CASSSYARDRAYEQYF. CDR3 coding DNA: TGCGCCAGCAGCTCGTACGCCCGGGACCGAGCCTACGAGCAGTACTTC. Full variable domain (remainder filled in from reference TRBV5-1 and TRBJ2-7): KAGVTQTPRYLIKTRGQQVTLSCSPISGHRSVSWYQQTPGQGLQFLFEYFSETQRNKGNFPGRFSGRQFSNSRSEMNVSTLELGDSALYLCASSSYARDRAYEQYFGPGTRLTVT.

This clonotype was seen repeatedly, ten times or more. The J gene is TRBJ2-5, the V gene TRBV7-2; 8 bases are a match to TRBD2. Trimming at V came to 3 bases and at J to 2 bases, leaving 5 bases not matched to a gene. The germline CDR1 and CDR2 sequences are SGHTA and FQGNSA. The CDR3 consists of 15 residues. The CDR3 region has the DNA TGTGCCAGCAGCTTTTTAGGGACTAGTCAAGAGACCCAGTACTTC. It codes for CASSFLGTSQETQYF.

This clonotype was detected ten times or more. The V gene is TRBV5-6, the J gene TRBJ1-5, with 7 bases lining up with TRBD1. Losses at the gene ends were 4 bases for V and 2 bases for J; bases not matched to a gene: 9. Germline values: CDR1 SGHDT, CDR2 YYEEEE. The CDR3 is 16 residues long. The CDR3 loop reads CASSAYRGEGNQPQHF. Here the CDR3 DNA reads TGTGCCAGCAGCGCCTACAGGGGAGAGGGCAATCAGCCCCAGCATTTT.

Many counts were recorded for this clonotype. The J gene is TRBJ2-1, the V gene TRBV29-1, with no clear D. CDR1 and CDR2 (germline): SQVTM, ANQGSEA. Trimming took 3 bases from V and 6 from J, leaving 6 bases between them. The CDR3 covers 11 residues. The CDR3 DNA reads TGCAGCGTTGAGGGCCGCAATGAGCAGTTCTTC. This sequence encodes CSVEGRNEQFF.

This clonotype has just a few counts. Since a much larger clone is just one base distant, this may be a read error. In nucleotides, the CDR3 is TGTGCCAGCAGTGAAGGGACAGGGTATTCCTACGAGCAGTACTTC. Translation: CASSEGTGYSYEQYF. V usage is TRBV6-1 and J usage is TRBJ2-7, with 8 bases matching TRBD1. Germline CDR1 MNHNS, CDR2 SASEGT. With V trimmed by 1 base and J by 1 base, 3 bases remained unmatched. The length of the CDR3 is 15 residues.

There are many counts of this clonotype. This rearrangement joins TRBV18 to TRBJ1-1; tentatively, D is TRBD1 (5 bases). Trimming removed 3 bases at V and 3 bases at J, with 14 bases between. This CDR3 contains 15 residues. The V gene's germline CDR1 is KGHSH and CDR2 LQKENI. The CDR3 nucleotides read TGTGCCAGCTCACCGGGGGGGGGAGACTACACTGAAGCTTTCTTT. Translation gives CASSPGGGDYTEAFF.

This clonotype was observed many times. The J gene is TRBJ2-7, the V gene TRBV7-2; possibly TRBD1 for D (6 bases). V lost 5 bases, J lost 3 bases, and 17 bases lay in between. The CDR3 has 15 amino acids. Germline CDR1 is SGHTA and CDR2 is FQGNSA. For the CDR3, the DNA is TGTGCCAGCAGCAAGGACAGTCCTCAAGACTACGAGCAGTACTTC. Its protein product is CASSKDSPQDYEQYF.

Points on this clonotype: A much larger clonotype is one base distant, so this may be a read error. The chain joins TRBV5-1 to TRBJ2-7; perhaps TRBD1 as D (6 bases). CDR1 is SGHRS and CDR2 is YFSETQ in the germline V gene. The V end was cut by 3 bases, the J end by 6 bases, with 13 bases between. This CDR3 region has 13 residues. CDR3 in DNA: TGCGCCAGCAGCTCCCTAACAGGGATCGAGCAGTACTTC. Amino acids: CASSSLTGIEQYF.

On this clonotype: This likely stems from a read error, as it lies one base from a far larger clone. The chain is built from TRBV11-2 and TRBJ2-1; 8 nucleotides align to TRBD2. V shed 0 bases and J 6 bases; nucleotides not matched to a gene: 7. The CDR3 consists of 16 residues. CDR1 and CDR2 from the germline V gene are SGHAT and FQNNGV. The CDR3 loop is CASSLETREGFNEQFF. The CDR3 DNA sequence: TGTGCCAGCAGCTTAGAAACCCGGGAGGGGTTCAATGAGCAGTTCTTC. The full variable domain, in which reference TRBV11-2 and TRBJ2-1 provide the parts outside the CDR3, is EAGVAQSPRYKIIEKRQSVAFWCNPISGHATLYWYQQILGQGPKLLIQFQNNGVVDDSQLPKDRFSAERLKGVDSTLKIQPAKLEDSAVYLCASSLETREGFNEQFFGPGTRLTVL.

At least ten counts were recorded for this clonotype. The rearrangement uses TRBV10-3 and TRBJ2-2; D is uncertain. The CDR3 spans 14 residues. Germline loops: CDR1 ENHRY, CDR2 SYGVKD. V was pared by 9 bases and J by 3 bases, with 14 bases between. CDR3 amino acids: CAILLRSDTGELFF. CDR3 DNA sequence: TGTGCCATTTTACTCAGGAGCGACACCGGGGAGCTGTTTTTT.

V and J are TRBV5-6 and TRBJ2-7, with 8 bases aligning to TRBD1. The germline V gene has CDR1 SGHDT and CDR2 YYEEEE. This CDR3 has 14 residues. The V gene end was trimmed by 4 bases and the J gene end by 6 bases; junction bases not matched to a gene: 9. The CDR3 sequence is CASSPGQGEAEQYF. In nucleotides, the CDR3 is TGTGCCAGCAGCCCCGGACAGGGTGAGGCCGAGCAGTACTTC.

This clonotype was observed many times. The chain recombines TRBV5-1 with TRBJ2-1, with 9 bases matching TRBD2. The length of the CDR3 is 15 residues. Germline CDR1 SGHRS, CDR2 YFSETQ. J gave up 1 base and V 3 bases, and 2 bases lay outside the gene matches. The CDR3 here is CASSYSGSSYNEQFF. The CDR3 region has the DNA TGCGCCAGCAGCTATAGCGGGAGTTCCTACAATGAGCAGTTCTTC.

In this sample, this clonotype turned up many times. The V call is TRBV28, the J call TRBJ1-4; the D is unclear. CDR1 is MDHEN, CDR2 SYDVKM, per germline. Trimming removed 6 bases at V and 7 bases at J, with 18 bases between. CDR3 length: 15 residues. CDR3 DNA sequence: TGTGCCAGCAGGGCCGGACCGACCTGGGGTGAAAAACTGTTTTTT. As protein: CASRAGPTWGEKLFF.

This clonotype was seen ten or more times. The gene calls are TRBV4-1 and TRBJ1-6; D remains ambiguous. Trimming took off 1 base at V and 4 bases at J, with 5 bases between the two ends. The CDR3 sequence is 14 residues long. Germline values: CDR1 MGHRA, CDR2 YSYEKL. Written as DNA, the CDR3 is TGCGCCAGCAGCCAAGCGGCGTATAATTCACCCCTCCACTTT. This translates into CASSQAAYNSPLHF.

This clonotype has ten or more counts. The CDR3 region is CASISKGRNTIYF. The CDR3 DNA follows: TGTGCCAGCATCTCAAAGGGGAGAAACACCATATATTTT. V is TRBV28 and J is TRBJ1-3; D might be TRBD1 (5 bases). Germline V gene data show CDR1 as MDHEN and CDR2 as SYDVKM. The V end was cut by 7 bases, the J end by 5 bases, with 12 bases between. The CDR3 contains 13 residues.

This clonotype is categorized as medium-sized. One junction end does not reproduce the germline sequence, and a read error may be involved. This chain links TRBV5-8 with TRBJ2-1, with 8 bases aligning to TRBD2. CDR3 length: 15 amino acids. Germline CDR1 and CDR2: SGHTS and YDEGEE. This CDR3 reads CASTLKGTSIGEQFF. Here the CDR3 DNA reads TGTGCCAGCACCTTGAAGGGGACTAGTATCGGTGAGCAGTTCTTC. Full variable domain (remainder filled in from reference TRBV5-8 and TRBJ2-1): EAGVTQSPTHLIKTRGQQATLRCSPISGHTSVYWYQQALGLGLQFLLWYDEGEERNRGNFPPRFSGRQFPNYSSELNVNALELEDSALYLCASTLKGTSIGEQFFGPGTRLTVL.

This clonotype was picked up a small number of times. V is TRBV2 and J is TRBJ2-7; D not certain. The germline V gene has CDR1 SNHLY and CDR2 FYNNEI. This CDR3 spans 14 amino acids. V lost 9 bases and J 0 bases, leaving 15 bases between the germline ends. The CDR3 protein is CASLYRKSSYEQYF. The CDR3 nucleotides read TGTGCCAGTCTTTATAGAAAGAGCTCCTACGAGCAGTACTTC.

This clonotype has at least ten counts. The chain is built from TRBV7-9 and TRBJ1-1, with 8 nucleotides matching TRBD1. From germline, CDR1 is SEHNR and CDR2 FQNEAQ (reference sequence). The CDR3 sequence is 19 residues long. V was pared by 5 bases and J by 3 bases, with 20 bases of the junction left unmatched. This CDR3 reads CASSTWTGSGTRLDTEAFF. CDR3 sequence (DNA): TGTGCCAGCAGCACCTGGACAGGGTCGGGGACAAGGTTGGACACTGAAGCTTTCTTT.

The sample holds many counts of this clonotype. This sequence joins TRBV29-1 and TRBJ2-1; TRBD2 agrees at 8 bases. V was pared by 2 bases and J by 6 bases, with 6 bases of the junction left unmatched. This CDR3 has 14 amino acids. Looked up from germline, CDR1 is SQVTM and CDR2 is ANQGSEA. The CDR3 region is CSVESGSISNEQFF. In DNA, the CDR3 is TGCAGCGTTGAAAGCGGGAGTATAAGCAATGAGCAGTTCTTC.

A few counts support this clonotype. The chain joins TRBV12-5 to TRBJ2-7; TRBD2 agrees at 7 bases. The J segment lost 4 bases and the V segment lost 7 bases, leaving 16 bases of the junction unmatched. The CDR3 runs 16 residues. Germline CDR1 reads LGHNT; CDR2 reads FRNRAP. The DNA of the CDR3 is TGTGCTAGTGAAAGTTTTGGAGGGAGGGCCGCGTACGAGCAGTACTTC. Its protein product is CASESFGGRAAYEQYF.

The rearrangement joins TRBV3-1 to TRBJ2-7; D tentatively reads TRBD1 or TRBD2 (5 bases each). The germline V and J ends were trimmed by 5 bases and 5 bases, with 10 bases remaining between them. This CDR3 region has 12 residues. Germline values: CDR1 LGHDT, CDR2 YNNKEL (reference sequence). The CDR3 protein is CASSYLGDEQYF. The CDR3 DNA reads TGTGCCAGCAGCTACCTGGGGGACGAGCAGTACTTC.

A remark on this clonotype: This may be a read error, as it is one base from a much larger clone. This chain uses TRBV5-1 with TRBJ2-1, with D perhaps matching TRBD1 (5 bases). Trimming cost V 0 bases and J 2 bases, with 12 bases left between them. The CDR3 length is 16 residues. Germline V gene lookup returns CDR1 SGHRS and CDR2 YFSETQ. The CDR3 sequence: CASSLAVPGTYNEQFF. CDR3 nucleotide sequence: TGCGCCAGCAGCTTGGCCGTCCCAGGGACCTACAATGAGCAGTTCTTC.

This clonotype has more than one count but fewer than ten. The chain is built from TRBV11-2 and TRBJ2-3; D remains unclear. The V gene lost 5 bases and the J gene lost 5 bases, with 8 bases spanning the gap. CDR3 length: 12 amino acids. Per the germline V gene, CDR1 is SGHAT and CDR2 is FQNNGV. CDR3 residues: CASSPGGDTQYF. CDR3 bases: TGTGCCAGCAGCCCGGGCGGAGATACGCAGTATTTT.

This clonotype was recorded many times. CDR3 DNA sequence: TGCAGCGTTGACCTGAGGACTAGCGGGAGTAGAGCTTCCTACAATGAGCAGTTCTTC. Encoded protein: CSVDLRTSGSRASYNEQFF. The chain joins TRBV29-1 to TRBJ2-1; 13 positions match TRBD2. The CDR3 contains 19 residues. CDR1 is SQVTM and CDR2 is ANQGSEA in the germline V gene. The V segment lost 3 bases and the J segment 1 base; nucleotides outside the gene matches: 12.

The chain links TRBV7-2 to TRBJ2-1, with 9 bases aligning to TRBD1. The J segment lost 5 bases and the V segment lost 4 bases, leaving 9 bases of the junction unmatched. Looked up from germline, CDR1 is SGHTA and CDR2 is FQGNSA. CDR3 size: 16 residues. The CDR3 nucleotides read TGTGCCAGCAGCTCATCCGGGACAGGGCCGGACAATGAGCAGTTCTTC. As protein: CASSSSGTGPDNEQFF.

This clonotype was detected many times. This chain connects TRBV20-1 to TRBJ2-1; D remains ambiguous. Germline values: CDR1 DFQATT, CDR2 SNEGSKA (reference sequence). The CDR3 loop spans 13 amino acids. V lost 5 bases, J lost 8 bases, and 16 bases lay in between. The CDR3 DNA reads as TGCAGTGCTCCATCGCGAGGAATCGATGAGCAGTTCTTC. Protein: CSAPSRGIDEQFF.